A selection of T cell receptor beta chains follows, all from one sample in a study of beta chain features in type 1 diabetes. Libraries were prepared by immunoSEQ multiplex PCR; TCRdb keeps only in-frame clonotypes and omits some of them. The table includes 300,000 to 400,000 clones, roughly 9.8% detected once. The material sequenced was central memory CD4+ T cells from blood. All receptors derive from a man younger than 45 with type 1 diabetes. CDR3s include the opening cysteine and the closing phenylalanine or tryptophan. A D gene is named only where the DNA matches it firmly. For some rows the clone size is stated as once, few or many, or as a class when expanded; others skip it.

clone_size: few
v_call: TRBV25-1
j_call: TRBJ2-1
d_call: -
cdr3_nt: TGTGCCAGCAGTGAATCGGTCCGGTACAATGAGCAGTTCTTC
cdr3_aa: CASSESVRYNEQFF

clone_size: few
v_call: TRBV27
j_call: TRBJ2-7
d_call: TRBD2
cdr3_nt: TGTGCCAGCAGACGACTAGCGGGAGGCCAGGTTTACGAGCAGTACTTC
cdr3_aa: CASRRLAGGQVYEQYF

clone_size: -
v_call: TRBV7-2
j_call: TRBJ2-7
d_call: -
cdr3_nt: TGTGCCAGCAGCCGGACACGCTACGAGCAGTACTTC
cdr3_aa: CASSRTRYEQYF

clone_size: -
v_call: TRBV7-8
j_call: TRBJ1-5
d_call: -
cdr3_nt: TGTGCCAGCAGTTCGGGACACAATCAGCCCCAGCATTTT
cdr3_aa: CASSSGHNQPQHF

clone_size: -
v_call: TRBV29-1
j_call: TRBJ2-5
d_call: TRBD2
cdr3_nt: TGCAGCGTTGGTGGGCGGGAGCGGGAGACCCAGTACTTC
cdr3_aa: CSVGGRERETQYF

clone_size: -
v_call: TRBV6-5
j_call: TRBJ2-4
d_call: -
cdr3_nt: TGTGCCAGTAAAATGGACGGCGGCGACATTCAGTACTTC
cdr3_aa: CASKMDGGDIQYF

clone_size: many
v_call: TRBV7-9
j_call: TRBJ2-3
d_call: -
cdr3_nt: TGTGCCAGCAGCTTAGGGACAACAGGCCCAGATACGCAGTATTTT
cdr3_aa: CASSLGTTGPDTQYF

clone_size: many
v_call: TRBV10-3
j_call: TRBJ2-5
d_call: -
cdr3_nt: TGTGCCATCAGTGAACGGACCGAGGAGACCCAGTACTTC
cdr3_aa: CAISERTEETQYF

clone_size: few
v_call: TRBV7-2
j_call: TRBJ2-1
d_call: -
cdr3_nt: TGTGCCAGCAGCGTTTCCGGGACTTCGTACAATGAGCAGTTCTTC
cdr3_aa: CASSVSGTSYNEQFF

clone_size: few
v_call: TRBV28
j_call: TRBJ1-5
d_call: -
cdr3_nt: TGTGCCAGCAATCCGAGCGTGGGCAATCAGCCCCAGCATTTT
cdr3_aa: CASNPSVGNQPQHF